This T cell receptor beta chain was profiled in a study of blood T cell repertoires in COVID-19. For the study at large: Acute-phase and convalescent COVID-19 samples originated in the United States, Italy and Spain.

This CDR3 region has 13 residues. The germline CDR1 and CDR2 sequences are LNHDA and SQIVND (reference sequence). The V end was cut by 7 bases, the J end by 8 bases, with 17 bases between. Authors' data handling: Amplification of reference gene primers provided the estimated nucleated cell counts. The protocol was immunoSEQ multiplex PCR, while the TCRdb copy is restricted to in-frame clones and leaves out a portion. D and trimming were read from the DNA, whereas the V and J calls and clone size are those reported in that table. The sample records more than 150,000 clones, approximately 87% being singletons.

The chain uses TRBV19 and TRBJ1-1; D unresolved. Specimen: peripheral blood. The source of this sequence is a woman between 18 and 29 years old who had recovered from COVID-19. CDR3 sequence (DNA): TGTGCCAGTATTCATACTGGGAGGCAGGAAGCTTTCTTT. The encoded protein is CASIHTGRQEAFF.